The 21 T cell receptor beta chains presented below share a single source sample, sequenced in a study of Ad26.COV2.S vaccination and SARS-CoV-2 variants. The method was immunoSEQ multiplex PCR; TCRdb's version includes in-frame clones alone and lacks a portion of them. The sample includes hundreds of thousands of clones, around 86% of them seen just once. Sample treatment: 19 received Ad26.COV2.S at low or high dose, single or two shots; 5 received placebo; per-sample allocation not given. Samples were taken on day 63 after the first vaccine or placebo injection. The sequences come from peripheral blood, collected in a trial of Ad26.COV2.S vaccine versus placebo. The receptors shown here come from a person aged 18-60 years who received the Ad26.COV2.S COVID-19 vaccine or a placebo.

The rearrangement joins TRBV15 to TRBJ2-7; D is uncertain. The CDR3 runs 12 residues. The germline gives CDR1 LNHNV, CDR2 YYDKDF (reference sequence). V was shortened by 0 bases and J by 6 bases, with 6 bases between the two germline ends. CDR3 protein: CATSRDRSEQYF. In DNA form, the CDR3 reads TGTGCCACCAGCAGAGATAGGAGCGAGCAGTACTTC.

V is TRBV4-3 and J is TRBJ2-1; no firm D call. The V and J ends lost 0 bases and 5 bases respectively, with 5 bases between them. CDR3 size: 13 residues. Germline CDR1 is LGHNA and CDR2 is YSLEER. The CDR3 bases are TGCGCCAGCAGCCAAGATCGGGACAATGAGCAGTTCTTC. Translation gives CASSQDRDNEQFF.

This clone was seen more than once but under ten times. CDR3 nucleotide sequence: TGTGCCAGCAGCCCGTACAATCAGCCCCAGCATTTT. Translated, it gives CASSPYNQPQHF. The chain uses TRBV7-9 and TRBJ1-5; D remains ambiguous. Trimming removed 5 bases from V and 3 bases from J, with 5 bases in between. The CDR3 is 12 amino acids. The germline V gene encodes CDR1 SEHNR and CDR2 FQNEAQ (reference sequence).

This chain uses TRBV19 with TRBJ1-4; D call uncertain. The CDR3 totals 16 residues. CDR1 and CDR2 from the germline V gene are LNHDA and SQIVND (reference sequence). The ends were cut back, 10 bases at V and 8 bases at J, with 26 bases in the middle. As DNA, the CDR3 is TGTGCCACTCGAAATATGGGAGGCTCAGCGGTAGAAAAACTGTTTTTT. Translating it yields CATRNMGGSAVEKLFF. The variable domain in full, with the rest retrieved from reference TRBV19 and TRBJ1-4, is DGGITQSPKYLFRKEGQNVTLSCEQNLNHDAMYWYRQDPGQGLRLIYYSQIVNDFQKGDIAEGYSVSREKKESFPLTVTSAQKNPTAFYLCATRNMGGSAVEKLFFGSGTQLSVL.

The chain combines TRBV7-3 with TRBJ2-7; 8 nucleotides agree with TRBD1. The CDR3 covers 14 residues. V dropped 0 bases and J dropped 3; count of bases not matched to a gene: 1. Germline CDR1 and CDR2: SGHTA and FQGTGA. The CDR3 loop is CASSLTGTGYEQYF. CDR3 nucleotide sequence: TGTGCCAGCAGCTTAACTGGGACAGGCTACGAGCAGTACTTC.

This rearrangement joins TRBV7-3 to TRBJ1-2; perhaps TRBD1 as D (5 bases). The length of the CDR3 is 15 residues. Germline V gives CDR1 SGHTA, CDR2 FQGTGA. V shed 5 bases and J shed 3 bases, with 16 bases lying between them. The chain's CDR3 is CASSPERAGDYGYTF. The CDR3 coding sequence is TGTGCCAGCAGCCCGGAAAGGGCGGGGGACTATGGCTACACCTTC.

On this clone itself: Other DNA sequences in this specimen translate into the identical CDR3. The CDR3 DNA reads TGTGCCAGCAGCCCCAACTCCTACGAGCAGTACTTC. Its translation: CASSPNSYEQYF. The chain is built from TRBV12-3 or TRBV12-4 and TRBJ2-7; the D is unclear. The germline V and J ends were trimmed by 6 bases and 0 bases, with 6 bases remaining between them. This CDR3 has 12 residues.

The chain joins TRBV7-2 to TRBJ2-4; 11 bases fit TRBD2. Germline V gives CDR1 SGHTA, CDR2 FQGNSA. V shed 5 bases and J 6 bases; nucleotides not matched to a gene: 6. This CDR3 is 15 amino acids long. The CDR3 protein is CASSAELAGANIQYF. The CDR3 DNA follows: TGTGCCAGCAGCGCCGAACTAGCGGGGGCAAACATTCAGTACTTC.

This clone was seen a single time. The J gene is TRBJ1-2, the V gene TRBV29-1; TRBD1 is a possible D gene (5 bases). Germline V lookup: CDR1 SQVTM, CDR2 ANQGSEA. This CDR3 spans 15 amino acids. V was pared by 2 bases and J by 4 bases, with 17 bases between. This CDR3 reads CSVETLFQGSYGYTF. In DNA, the CDR3 is TGCAGCGTTGAAACCCTCTTTCAGGGCAGCTATGGCTACACCTTC.

J is TRBJ1-1 and V is TRBV10-3, with 7 bases aligning to TRBD1. CDR1 ENHRY and CDR2 SYGVKD come from the germline V gene. V was clipped by 5 bases and J by 6 bases; unmatched bases: 3. CDR3 size: 12 residues. CDR3 coding DNA: TGTGCCATCAGTCCGACAGGGTCTGAAGCTTTCTTT. Protein product: CAISPTGSEAFF.

V usage is TRBV4-1 and J usage is TRBJ2-2, with a tentative D call TRBD2 (6 bases). Germline CDR1 MGHRA, CDR2 YSYEKL. V lost 4 bases and J lost 3, with 9 bases in between. The CDR3 spans 14 residues. The CDR3: CASSPAGYTGELFF. The CDR3 DNA follows: TGCGCCAGCAGCCCCGCGGGGTACACCGGGGAGCTGTTTTTT.

Concerning this clone itself: The same CDR3 can be traced to other DNA sequences in this sample. The chain combines TRBV5-1 with TRBJ2-2, with D perhaps TRBD1 (6 bases). V lost 4 bases and J 2 bases, leaving 18 bases between the germline ends. Looked up from germline, CDR1 is SGHRS and CDR2 is YFSETQ. The CDR3 has 17 amino acids. The CDR3 sequence is CASSRPPGQGNTGELFF. The CDR3 region has the DNA TGCGCCAGCAGCCGACCCCCGGGACAAGGAAACACCGGGGAGCTGTTTTTT.

The chain carries TRBV20-1 and TRBJ1-5; TRBD1 is a possible D gene (6 bases). V was cut by 3 bases and J by 0 bases, with 15 bases left in between. Germline CDR1 and CDR2: DFQATT and SNEGSKA (reference sequence). This CDR3 spans 16 amino acids. CDR3 sequence (DNA): TGCAGTGCTAGTGGGGGCGCTTATCGTAGCAATCAGCCCCAGCATTTT. Protein: CSASGGAYRSNQPQHF.

The chain combines TRBV19 with TRBJ1-2, with D possibly matching TRBD1 (6 bases). V shed 3 bases and J shed 7 bases, with 15 bases lying between them. The CDR3 is 14 residues long. CDR1 and CDR2 (germline): LNHDA, SQIVND (reference sequence). CDR3 protein: CASSMGPGESGYTF. The CDR3 region has the DNA TGTGCCAGTAGTATGGGGCCAGGGGAAAGTGGCTACACCTTC.

Here the CDR3 DNA reads TGTGCCAGCCTATCTAGGGGCCGGATGTTGGGAGAAGCTTTCTTT. It yields the protein CASLSRGRMLGEAFF. The chain couples TRBV5-6 to TRBJ1-1, with D perhaps TRBD1 (5 bases). Germline V lookup: CDR1 SGHDT, CDR2 YYEEEE. V shed 7 bases and J shed 8 bases, with 24 bases lying between them. The CDR3 totals 15 residues.

V usage is TRBV12-3 or TRBV12-4 and J usage is TRBJ2-7; no reliable D call. CDR3 length: 11 residues. Trimming pared 3 bases from V and 7 bases from J, leaving 7 bases between. CDR3 sequence reads: CASSLKWEQYF. CDR3 nucleotide sequence: TGTGCCAGCAGTTTGAAGTGGGAGCAGTACTTC.

For the CDR3, the DNA is TGTGCCAGCAGTGACCCTGGGACAGGGCAAGAGACCCAGTACTTC. This sequence encodes CASSDPGTGQETQYF. This sequence joins TRBV6-1 and TRBJ2-5; 9 bases match TRBD1. This CDR3 is built from 15 residues. The junction had 4 bases not matched to a gene; V was cut back by 3 bases and J by 2 bases. Germline V gene data show CDR1 as MNHNS and CDR2 as SASEGT.

This clone was recorded only once. The chain combines TRBV5-6 with TRBJ1-1; a weak D match, TRBD1 (6 bases). This CDR3 is 15 amino acids long. Trimming pared 4 bases from V and 6 bases from J, leaving 19 bases between. Germline lookup yields CDR1 SGHDT and CDR2 YYEEEE. CDR3 in DNA: TGTGCCAGCAGCATCGGAGGGGGGAGTGGGGCTGAAGCTTTCTTT. Amino acids: CASSIGGGSGAEAFF.

The CDR3 nucleotides are TGTGCCAGCACCCTAATCAACGGGGCCGAGCAGTACTTC. Protein product: CASTLINGAEQYF. This sequence joins TRBV12-3 or TRBV12-4 and TRBJ2-7; possibly TRBD1 or TRBD2 for D (5 bases each). Deletions cut 7 bases from V and 6 bases from J, with 16 bases between. This CDR3 is built from 13 residues.

The V and J genes are TRBV5-1 and TRBJ1-3; D might be TRBD1 (5 bases). The CDR3 covers 16 residues. V dropped 0 bases and J dropped 4 bases, with 14 bases sitting between them. Germline V gene sequence: CDR1 SGHRS, CDR2 YFSETQ. CDR3 DNA: TGCGCCAGCAGCTTGGTGGGAAAGGGGCTAGGAAACACCATATATTTT. The encoded protein is CASSLVGKGLGNTIYF.

In regard to this clone: Relative to the germline gene, one junction end is altered; a read error may explain this. The chain carries TRBV29-1 and TRBJ1-2; maybe TRBD1 (5 bases). There are 14 residues in the CDR3. CDR1 and CDR2 from the germline V gene are SQVTM and ANQGSEA. CDR3 sequence reads: CSVEGTMGNYGYTF. The CDR3 DNA follows: TGCAGCGTAGAAGGGACGATGGGGAACTATGGCTACACCTTC.